This TCR beta chain was sequenced for a study of CD8 T cells in ankylosing spondylitis. Whole-study findings and limits: Characteristic of ankylosing spondylitis blood, it appeared, was a TCR beta motif comprising about eight highly homologous variants.

As for this clonotype: The antigen remains undetermined.

Between the trimmed V and J ends, which lost 5 bases and 4 bases, there was a span of 14 bases. The germline gives CDR1 SGHVS, CDR2 FQNEAQ. This CDR3 region has 14 residues. Each TCR beta library was made by quantitative 5'-RACE that incorporated molecular barcodes. TCRdb recomputed calls from the 5' RACE reads with MiXCR, one row per CDR3 protein. The data contain a few hundred thousand distinct CDR3 sequences, less than 25% of them seen just once; the ten biggest clones take up about 4%. The receptor was derived from a female donor with ankylosing spondylitis or in good health (not recorded which). Specimen: blood, either unsorted or a sorted T cell fraction (not recorded which). The V and J genes are TRBV7-8 and TRBJ1-2; D remains ambiguous. In nucleotides, the CDR3 is TGTGCCAGCAGCCCGGGTGGAGCCGTCTATGGCTACACCTTC. Translation: CASSPGGAVYGYTF.